One sample yielded the 25 T cell receptor beta chains listed below, sequenced in a study of shared clonotypes between healthy human individuals. Assay: immunoSEQ multiplex PCR; the TCRdb copy retains only in-frame clones and omits some. The table has 550,000 to 800,000 clones, 74% seen once. The sample comprised memory CD4+ T cells sorted from blood. As to subset: CD45RA-negative fraction. The receptor source for this set is a woman aged 25 to 39 in good health.

This rearrangement joins TRBV10-1 to TRBJ2-5; 8 bases are shared with TRBD1. The J call may be incorrect, as the DNA end agrees better with TRBJ2-7. Germline values: CDR1 WNHNN, CDR2 SYGVQD (reference sequence). The CDR3 contains 14 residues. The CDR3 nucleotides are TGCGCCAGCAGCTTTCAGGGGGCCGGGAACGAGCAGTACTTC. Residues: CASSFQGAGNEQYF.

CDR3 residues: CAISKGELAGYNEQFF. The DNA for the CDR3 is TGTGCCATCAGTAAGGGAGAGCTAGCGGGGTACAATGAGCAGTTCTTC. The chain combines TRBV10-3 with TRBJ2-1, with TRBD2 matching 9 bases. The length of the CDR3 is 16 residues. J lost 4 bases, V lost 5 bases, and 9 bases had no gene match. Per germline, CDR1 ENHRY and CDR2 SYGVKD.

V gene TRBV27 combines with J gene TRBJ1-3; 7 nucleotides align to TRBD1. The CDR3 contains 18 residues. In germline, CDR1 is MNHEY, CDR2 SMNVEV (reference sequence). Trimming took 5 bases from V and 0 from J; bases not matched to a gene: 13. The CDR3 is CASSRGRNRGSSGNTIYF. The CDR3 DNA is TGTGCCAGCAGTCGGGGCAGAAACAGGGGTAGCTCTGGAAACACCATATATTTT.

This chain uses TRBV11-2 with TRBJ1-2; no firm D call. Trimming cost V 0 bases and J 8 bases, with 13 bases left between them. Germline assignment: CDR1 SGHAT and CDR2 FQNNGV. CDR3 length: 14 amino acids. In nucleotides, the CDR3 is TGTGCCAGCAGCTTAGATAGGGTGGATTTGGGCTACACCTTC. Its protein is CASSLDRVDLGYTF. Looking up the rest from reference TRBV11-2 and TRBJ1-2 gives the full variable domain: EAGVAQSPRYKIIEKRQSVAFWCNPISGHATLYWYQQILGQGPKLLIQFQNNGVVDDSQLPKDRFSAERLKGVDSTLKIQPAKLEDSAVYLCASSLDRVDLGYTFGSGTRLTVV.

The count of this clone is one. The chain uses TRBV6-6 and TRBJ1-2; D not resolved. The germline V gene encodes CDR1 MNHNY and CDR2 SVGAGI (reference sequence). The ends were cut back, 0 bases at V and 6 bases at J, with 8 bases in the middle. The CDR3 covers 13 residues. This CDR3 reads CASSYSYGHGYTF. CDR3 nucleotides: TGTGCCAGCAGTTACTCCTATGGTCATGGCTACACCTTC.

The J gene is TRBJ1-5, the V gene TRBV6-5; maybe TRBD1 (5 bases). V gave up 5 bases and J gave up 3 bases, with 11 bases separating them. Germline CDR1 MNHEY, CDR2 SVGAGI. This CDR3 contains 14 residues. The CDR3 sequence is CASSLTGPNQPQHF. The DNA for the CDR3 is TGTGCCAGCAGTCTAACAGGCCCCAATCAGCCCCAGCATTTT.

The rearrangement joins TRBV27 to TRBJ2-2; D perhaps matches TRBD1 (6 bases). The germline V gene encodes CDR1 MNHEY and CDR2 SMNVEV (reference sequence). The length of the CDR3 is 13 residues. With 8 bases removed from V and 5 bases from J, the gap between germline ends came to 12 bases. Here the CDR3 DNA reads TGTGCCAGCGGGACACTCTTGACCGGGGAGCTGTTTTTT. It codes for CASGTLLTGELFF.

This clone was observed once. CDR3 DNA: TGTGCCAGCAGTCGGGACAGGAGGGGCACTGAAGCTTTCTTT. Translating it yields CASSRDRRGTEAFF. The V gene is TRBV9, the J gene TRBJ1-1, with TRBD1 matching over 8 bases. Trimming removed 5 bases from V and 4 bases from J; junction bases left unmatched: 7. Germline CDR1 and CDR2: SGDLS and YYNGEE. The CDR3 totals 14 residues.

The CDR3 coding sequence is TGTGCCAGCAGCCAAGAAGGGACTAGCGGGGGCCAGGTGGCCCAGTACTTC. Translated: CASSQEGTSGGQVAQYF. V usage is TRBV4-2 and J usage is TRBJ2-5, with 14 positions matching TRBD2. Looked up from germline, CDR1 is LGHNA and CDR2 is YNFKEQ. The CDR3 totals 17 residues. Trimming cost V 0 bases and J 9 bases; bases outside gene matches: 9.

This chain's CDR3 is CASSPRQGSMNIQYF. DNA of the CDR3: TGCGCCAGCAGCCCTAGACAGGGATCAATGAACATTCAGTACTTC. The chain has TRBV5-1 and TRBJ2-4; 7 bases agree with TRBD1. Trimming cost V 4 bases and J 7 bases; bases outside gene matches: 11. Germline CDR1 SGHRS, CDR2 YFSETQ. CDR3 size: 15 residues.

The chain uses TRBV5-5 and TRBJ2-1; 9 nucleotides align to TRBD1. With V trimmed by 2 bases and J by 3 bases, 6 bases remained unmatched. Germline CDR1 SGHKS, CDR2 YYEKEE (reference sequence). The length of the CDR3 is 16 residues. CDR3 sequence: CASSFRDRAIYNEQFF. CDR3 nucleotides: TGTGCCAGCAGCTTCCGGGACAGGGCTATCTACAATGAGCAGTTCTTC.

In this sample, this clone turned up many times. The J gene is TRBJ2-7, the V gene TRBV28; D is uncertain. V was trimmed by 6 bases and J by 3 bases, leaving 9 bases between them. The germline gives CDR1 MDHEN, CDR2 SYDVKM. CDR3 length: 12 residues. The chain's CDR3 is CASSSSHYEQYF. The CDR3 region has the DNA TGTGCCAGCAGCTCTTCCCACTACGAGCAGTACTTC. Full variable domain (outside the CDR3, taken from reference TRBV28 and TRBJ2-7): DVKVTQSSRYLVKRTGEKVFLECVQDMDHENMFWYRQDPGLGLRLIYFSYDVKMKEKGDIPEGYSVSREKKERFSLILESASTNQTSMYLCASSSSHYEQYFGPGTRLTVT.

Remarks on this clone: Other DNA sequences in this specimen translate into the identical CDR3. The chain recombines TRBV5-1 with TRBJ1-5; TRBD1 aligns across 7 bases. The CDR3 extends over 13 amino acids. V shed 1 base and J 7 bases; nucleotides not matched to a gene: 2. Per the germline V gene, CDR1 is SGHRS and CDR2 is YFSETQ. The CDR3 loop is CASSLSGQQPQHF. The CDR3 coding sequence is TGCGCCAGCAGCTTGTCGGGACAGCAGCCCCAGCATTTT. The whole variable domain, remainder taken from reference TRBV5-1 and TRBJ1-5, is KAGVTQTPRYLIKTRGQQVTLSCSPISGHRSVSWYQQTPGQGLQFLFEYFSETQRNKGNFPGRFSGRQFSNSRSEMNVSTLELGDSALYLCASSLSGQQPQHFGDGTRLSIL.

This clone was counted a few times. The V call is TRBV30, the J call TRBJ1-5; TRBD1 is a possible D gene (5 bases). Trimming pared 3 bases from V and 5 bases from J, leaving 20 bases between. CDR1 and CDR2 from the germline V gene are GTSNPN and SVGIG (reference sequence). The CDR3 length is 16 residues. The CDR3 here is CAWREKGRKADQPQHF. In DNA form, the CDR3 reads TGTGCCTGGAGGGAGAAGGGGAGAAAGGCAGATCAGCCCCAGCATTTT.

The chain employs TRBV5-4 and TRBJ2-2; no reliable D call. The CDR3 is made up of 15 amino acids. Trimming removed 4 bases from V and 0 bases from J, with 10 bases in between. In germline, CDR1 is SGHNT, CDR2 YYREEE (reference sequence). The chain's CDR3 is CASSRQTPNTGELFF. Here the CDR3 DNA reads TGTGCCAGCAGCCGCCAGACCCCGAACACCGGGGAGCTGTTTTTT.

The CDR3, as DNA: TGCGCCAGCAGCGCCACAGGACAGGCCGGCGAGCAGTACTTC. This sequence encodes CASSATGQAGEQYF. The V and J genes are TRBV5-1 and TRBJ2-5; 7 positions agree with TRBD1. The end of the DNA fits TRBJ2-7 better, so the J call may be wrong. Germline CDR1 is SGHRS and CDR2 is YFSETQ. The CDR3 runs to 14 residues.

This clone was picked up many times. The V and J genes are TRBV29-1 and TRBJ1-1; 9 positions match TRBD1. Germline CDR1 and CDR2: SQVTM and ANQGSEA. The CDR3 covers 15 residues. The J segment lost 11 bases and the V segment lost 6 bases, leaving 19 bases of the junction unmatched. The CDR3 sequence is CSVGFGTGSGSGAFF. CDR3 in DNA: TGCAGCGTGGGGTTTGGGACAGGGAGCGGGAGTGGGGCTTTCTTT.

This clone was observed a handful of times. The gene calls are TRBV5-5 and TRBJ2-3; D may correspond to TRBD1 or TRBD2 (5 bases each). Germline V gene lookup returns CDR1 SGHKS and CDR2 YYEKEE (reference sequence). CDR3 length: 15 residues. V dropped 0 bases and J dropped 3 bases, with 11 bases sitting between them. CDR3 sequence (DNA): TGTGCCAGCAGCTTGGAGGCAGGGAGAACAGATACGCAGTATTTT. Its translation is CASSLEAGRTDTQYF.

A few counts support this clone. This chain joins TRBV4-1 and TRBJ2-1, with D unclear. The length of the CDR3 is 16 residues. CDR1 and CDR2 from the germline V gene are MGHRA and YSYEKL. V dropped 1 base and J dropped 2 bases, with 12 bases sitting between them. This chain's CDR3 is CASSQVDLFAYNEQFF. The DNA of the CDR3 is TGCGCCAGCAGCCAAGTAGACCTGTTCGCCTACAATGAGCAGTTCTTC.

This clone appeared many times. The CDR3 reads CASSARQPAYEQYF. CDR3 bases: TGTGCCAGCAGTGCCCGACAGCCAGCCTACGAGCAGTACTTC. This chain uses TRBV6-1 with TRBJ2-7, with D possibly being TRBD1 (5 bases). The CDR3 has 14 residues. Trimming took 4 bases from V and 2 from J, leaving 12 bases between them. Germline loops: CDR1 MNHNS, CDR2 SASEGT.

The V call is TRBV7-9, the J call TRBJ2-1, with TRBD1 matching 11 bases. Losses at the gene ends were 7 bases for V and 6 bases for J; bases not matched to a gene: 5. The CDR3 is 14 amino acids. Per germline, CDR1 SEHNR and CDR2 FQNEAQ (reference sequence). The CDR3 reads CASTGQGAINEQFF. The CDR3 bases are TGTGCCAGCACAGGACAGGGGGCTATCAATGAGCAGTTCTTC.

The chain links TRBV4-2 to TRBJ2-5; D gene unclear. Germline lookup yields CDR1 LGHNA and CDR2 YNFKEQ. V was cut by 1 base and J by 0 bases, with 15 bases left in between. The CDR3 has 17 residues. The CDR3 DNA sequence: TGTGCCAGCAGCCAAGGCCCGGGCGCAGTGTACCAAGAGACCCAGTACTTC. Amino acid sequence: CASSQGPGAVYQETQYF.

On this clone: Additional DNA sequences in this sample encode the identical CDR3. The chain links TRBV29-1 to TRBJ2-5; 7 nucleotides match TRBD1. CDR3 length equals 12 residues. Losses at the gene ends were 7 bases for V and 4 bases for J; bases not matched to a gene: 6. Germline-derived CDR1 and CDR2 are SQVTM and ANQGSEA. The CDR3 DNA is TGCAGCGGACGACAGGGCGGAGAGACCCAGTACTTC. It codes for CSGRQGGETQYF.

In regard to this clone: The same CDR3 arises from other DNA sequences in this sample as well. This chain connects TRBV29-1 to TRBJ1-1; D gene uncertain. Trimming shortened V by 3 bases and J by 1 base, and 9 bases separated the two germline ends. The germline gives CDR1 SQVTM, CDR2 ANQGSEA. CDR3 length equals 13 residues. The CDR3 spells CSVDDGRNTEAFF. CDR3 coding DNA: TGCAGCGTTGACGACGGCCGGAACACTGAAGCTTTCTTT.

The V call is TRBV28, the J call TRBJ1-5; the D gene is possibly TRBD1 (5 bases). The CDR3 loop spans 14 amino acids. CDR1 is MDHEN and CDR2 is SYDVKM in the germline V gene. V dropped 1 base and J dropped 6 bases, with 10 bases sitting between them. CDR3 in amino acids: CASSLLGGGQPQHF. As DNA, the CDR3 is TGTGCCAGCAGTTTATTGGGGGGAGGTCAGCCCCAGCATTTT.